The sequence of this T cell receptor beta chain was determined in a study of CD8 T cells in ankylosing spondylitis. Study-level findings and limits: Several highly homologous variants made up a TCR beta motif that seemed to typify ankylosing spondylitis blood. According to the report, clones linked to the disease were significantly enriched in matched synovial fluid samples taken from ankylosing spondylitis patients.

TCRdb passed the 5' RACE reads through MiXCR, listing each CDR3 protein once. In the table there are 300,000 to 400,000 distinct CDR3 sequences, approximately 20% of which are singletons. Germline CDR1 is ENHRY and CDR2 is SYGVKD. The CDR3 contains 13 residues. V dropped 5 bases and J dropped 10 bases, with 15 bases sitting between them. This clonotype was seen only a few times. What it recognizes is unknown. V usage is TRBV10-3 and J usage is TRBJ2-1, with a possible D match to TRBD1 (5 bases). The TCR sequence derives from a male donor with ankylosing spondylitis. Specimen: blood, either unsorted or a sorted T cell fraction (not recorded which). CDR3 loop: CAISNQQRGEQFF. The CDR3 DNA is TGTGCCATCAGTAATCAACAAAGGGGCGAGCAGTTCTTC.